These T cell receptor beta chains were read from a single sample in a study of cytomegalovirus exposure and HLA in healthy donors. TCRdb keeps only in-frame clones here, not all; method: immunoSEQ multiplex PCR. The sample lists approximately 180,000 clones, more than 70% seen once, with more than 1.2% in the top ten. Material: PBMCs. These receptors came from a woman between 18 and 29 years old in good health and CMV-seronegative. CDR3s include the opening cysteine and the closing phenylalanine or tryptophan. D genes are given only for firm matches. Clone size is stated in some rows and not others, as once, few, many or a class when expanded.

j_gene | v_gene | d_gene | abundance | CDR3aa | CDR3nt
TRBJ2-5 | TRBV15 | TRBD2 | - | CATSRELPTSGSSETQYF | TGTGCCACCAGCAGAGAACTGCCGACTAGCGGGAGTTCGGAGACCCAGTACTTC
TRBJ1-2 | TRBV2 | - | - | CAGHGGGLGDYGYTF | TGTGCCGGGCATGGAGGTGGTTTGGGAGACTATGGCTACACCTTC
TRBJ2-1 | TRBV18 | - | - | CASSPNPSNEQFF | TGTGCCAGCTCACCAAATCCCTCGAATGAGCAGTTCTTC
TRBJ2-3 | TRBV10-3 | - | - | CAIGTLAALTDTQYF | TGTGCCATCGGAACGTTAGCGGCCCTCACAGATACGCAGTATTTT
TRBJ1-1 | TRBV6-4 | - | - | CASSEQGSTEAFF | TGTGCCAGCAGTGAACAGGGTTCCACTGAAGCTTTCTTT
TRBJ1-6 | TRBV4-1 | - | once | CASSQDPRFPGADYNSPLHF | TGCGCCAGCAGCCAAGATCCTAGATTCCCGGGAGCCGACTATAATTCACCCCTCCACTTT
TRBJ2-5 | TRBV5-1 | - | - | CASSLMGLQETQYF | TGCGCCAGCAGCTTGATGGGCCTCCAAGAGACCCAGTACTTC
TRBJ1-2 | TRBV11-2 | TRBD1 | - | CASSLARTGRGYTF | TGTGCCAGCAGCTTAGCAAGGACAGGAAGAGGCTACACCTTC
TRBJ2-2 | TRBV30 | - | - | CASPGTVTGELFF | TGTGCCTCCCCCGGGACTGTCACCGGGGAGCTGTTTTTT
TRBJ2-1 | TRBV6-1 | - | - | CASSVNRPEQFF | TGTGCCAGCAGTGTGAACAGGCCTGAGCAGTTCTTC
TRBJ2-2 | TRBV9 | - | - | CASSVGVTGELFF | TGTGCCAGCAGCGTAGGAGTGACCGGGGAGCTGTTTTTT
TRBJ2-7 | TRBV10-3 | - | - | CAISGGTGSSYEQYF | TGTGCCATCAGTGGGGGAACAGGTTCTTCCTACGAGCAGTACTTC